This T cell receptor (beta chain) appears in the sequencing data of a study of T cells after yellow fever vaccination. CDR3 length: 17 residues. Per germline, CDR1 ENHRY and CDR2 SYGVKD. V lost 2 bases and J lost 3, with 17 bases in between. A few counts support this clonotype. The antigen is unknown. Study observations and caveats: Most primary-vaccination clones recurred post-booster (approximately 96% CD4, roughly 90% CD8). Secondary responses were weaker yet peaked faster, day 5 versus 15.

As TCR cDNA was made by 5'RACE template switching, a universal primer site and UMIs were added. TCRdb called the 5' RACE reads again in MiXCR, with one record for every CDR3 protein. This table holds fewer than 400,000 distinct CDR3 sequences, 6.2% found once. The rearrangement joins TRBV10-3 to TRBJ2-1, with D possibly being TRBD1 or TRBD2 (5 bases each). The TCR comes from a man younger than 40 who received the YFV17D yellow fever vaccine. The source material was PBMCs, sampled 5 days after the yellow fever booster vaccination. DNA of the CDR3: TGTGCCATCAGTGAGATTCCGACTAAGGGGAACTACAATGAGCAGTTCTTC. Translating gives CAISEIPTKGNYNEQFF.